A single sample gave rise to the 27 T cell receptor beta chains below, sequenced in a study of T cell responses to AZD1222 COVID-19 vaccine. Sequencing was performed with immunoSEQ multiplex PCR; in TCRdb, only in-frame clones are kept and a portion is missing. The table records 150,000 to 200,000 clones, about 94% of them present only once. Sequences were derived from peripheral blood, sampled on day 0 of AZD1222 vaccination. These TCRs come from an adult in good health.

This clone was counted a single time. The J gene is TRBJ2-1, the V gene TRBV11-1, with D possibly TRBD1 on 6 matching bases. This CDR3 spans 15 amino acids. CDR1 SGHAT and CDR2 FQDESV come from the germline V gene (reference sequence). The V and J ends lost 3 bases and 6 bases respectively, with 15 bases between them. The CDR3 DNA follows: TGTGCCAGCAGCTTGGCCACGGTAGGGGGCAATGAGCAGTTCTTC. It codes for CASSLATVGGNEQFF.

This clone was seen only a few times. CDR3 loop: CASSEAPGVVTGELFF. For the CDR3, the DNA is TGTGCCAGCAGTGAAGCTCCGGGAGTGGTCACCGGGGAGCTGTTTTTT. The chain employs TRBV6-1 and TRBJ2-2; D is perhaps TRBD2 (6 bases). This CDR3 is built from 16 residues. V lost 0 bases, J lost 4 bases, and 12 bases lay in between. Germline CDR1 is MNHNS and CDR2 is SASEGT.

CDR3 sequence: CASSQSGGRAPNEQFF. CDR3 coding DNA: TGTGCCAGCAGTCAATCAGGCGGGAGGGCCCCCAATGAGCAGTTCTTC. The J gene is TRBJ2-1, the V gene TRBV7-3, with TRBD2 matching 9 bases. This CDR3 is built from 16 residues. Losses at the gene ends were 6 bases for V and 6 bases for J; bases not matched to a gene: 12. Germline CDR1 and CDR2: SGHTA and FQGTGA.

The rearrangement uses TRBV20-1 and TRBJ2-7; 9 bases line up with TRBD1. Germline assignment: CDR1 DFQATT and CDR2 SNEGSKA (reference sequence). The trim removed 5 bases at V and 6 bases at J, leaving 2 bases unmatched. This CDR3 spans 11 amino acids. CDR3 loop: CSARTGVEQYF. The CDR3 nucleotides are TGCAGTGCTCGGACAGGGGTCGAGCAGTACTTC.

The genes are TRBV4-1 and TRBJ2-3, with TRBD1 identical over 7 bases. The germline V gene encodes CDR1 MGHRA and CDR2 YSYEKL. Trimming cost V 8 bases and J 0 bases; bases outside gene matches: 17. The CDR3 is 18 residues long. The CDR3 DNA reads as TGCGCCAGCCCTGGCCCCCACAGGGGCTCCCCTAGCACAGATACGCAGTATTTT. The encoded protein is CASPGPHRGSPSTDTQYF.

The chain employs TRBV6-5 and TRBJ2-7, with 10 bases aligning to TRBD1. Germline V gene data show CDR1 as MNHEY and CDR2 as SVGAGI. V was clipped by 9 bases and J by 0 bases; unmatched bases: 2. This CDR3 has 13 residues. The CDR3 region has the DNA TGTGCCAGTGGACAGGGGGTCTCCTACGAGCAGTACTTC. Translation: CASGQGVSYEQYF.

As for this clone: At one end the junction does not follow the germline gene, possibly because of a read error. The CDR3 DNA reads as TGTGCCAGTAGTATTTCCCCTCGACAGACCCAGGATTTT. Translating it yields CASSISPRQTQDF. The rearrangement links TRBV19 to TRBJ1-3; D is perhaps TRBD1 (5 bases). Per germline, CDR1 LNHDA and CDR2 SQIVND (reference sequence). There are 13 residues in the CDR3. Full variable domain (rest looked up from reference TRBV19 and TRBJ1-3): DGGITQSPKYLFRKEGQNVTLSCEQNLNHDAMYWYRQDPGQGLRLIYYSQIVNDFQKGDIAEGYSVSREKKESFPLTVTSAQKNPTAFYLCASSISPRQTQDFGEGSWLTVV.

The chain recombines TRBV10-3 with TRBJ1-2; 7 nucleotides agree with TRBD1. The junction had 7 bases not matched to a gene; V was cut back by 6 bases and J by 0 bases. Germline V gene lookup returns CDR1 ENHRY and CDR2 SYGVKD. The CDR3 length is 15 residues. This CDR3 reads CAIREDGQANYGYTF. CDR3 bases: TGTGCCATCAGGGAAGACGGACAGGCTAACTATGGCTACACCTTC.

The CDR3 spells CASRFSGFGNQPQHF. The CDR3 DNA is TGTGCCAGCAGGTTTAGTGGGTTTGGCAATCAGCCCCAGCATTTT. The rearrangement uses TRBV5-8 and TRBJ1-5; D ambiguous. The CDR3 contains 15 residues. Germline V CDR1 and CDR2: SGHTS, YDEGEE. The V end lost 5 bases, the J end lost 2 bases, and 14 bases lay between the germline ends.

This chain joins TRBV15 and TRBJ1-6; D may be TRBD1 (6 bases). The CDR3 is made up of 16 amino acids. Trimming stripped 5 bases from V and 7 bases from J, with 18 bases between. Germline lookup yields CDR1 LNHNV and CDR2 YYDKDF (reference sequence). This CDR3 reads CATSASGAGGNSPLHF. The CDR3 bases are TGTGCCACCAGCGCATCGGGGGCAGGAGGCAATTCACCCCTCCACTTT.

V and J are TRBV9 and TRBJ2-3, with D maybe TRBD1 (5 bases). Trimming removed 0 bases from V and 2 bases from J, with 7 bases in between. Germline CDR1 and CDR2: SGDLS and YYNGEE. This CDR3 has 14 residues. Written as DNA, the CDR3 is TGTGCCAGCAGCGTAGGGGGCTACACAGATACGCAGTATTTT. It encodes CASSVGGYTDTQYF.

In DNA form, the CDR3 reads TGTGCCAGCAGCTACCCGAAACCAGCGGGAGGGGGTTACAATGAGCAGTTCTTC. It codes for CASSYPKPAGGGYNEQFF. The chain joins TRBV7-8 to TRBJ2-1; 10 positions match TRBD2. Losses at the gene ends were 4 bases for V and 4 bases for J; bases not matched to a gene: 13. Germline assignment: CDR1 SGHVS and CDR2 FQNEAQ. The CDR3 spans 18 residues. Variable domain in full (rest from reference TRBV7-8 and TRBJ2-1): GAGVSQSPRYKVAKRGQDVALRCDPISGHVSLFWYQQALGQGPEFLTYFQNEAQLDKSGLPSDRFFAERPEGSVSTLKIQRTQQEDSAVYLCASSYPKPAGGGYNEQFFGPGTRLTVL.

J is TRBJ2-7 and V is TRBV9, with 7 nucleotides matching TRBD1. The trim removed 4 bases at V and 8 bases at J, leaving 15 bases unmatched. Germline CDR1 is SGDLS and CDR2 is YYNGEE. This CDR3 region has 15 residues. The CDR3 DNA sequence: TGTGCCAGCAGCACATCCTCTCGAGGGGGCCTCCAGCAGTACTTC. This sequence encodes CASSTSSRGGLQQYF.

The genes are TRBV6-5 and TRBJ1-5; D perhaps matches TRBD1 (6 bases). The V end lost 6 bases, the J end lost 0 bases, and 12 bases lay between the germline ends. The CDR3 sequence is 15 residues long. The germline V gene has CDR1 MNHEY and CDR2 SVGAGI. This CDR3 is CASRAQGYSNQPQHF. CDR3 nucleotides: TGTGCCAGCAGGGCACAGGGCTATAGCAATCAGCCCCAGCATTTT.

V gene TRBV6-6 combines with J gene TRBJ2-1, with a possible D match to TRBD2 (6 bases). V gave up 7 bases and J gave up 0 bases, with 10 bases separating them. This CDR3 is 14 amino acids long. Germline loops: CDR1 MNHNY, CDR2 SVGAGI (reference sequence). The CDR3, as DNA: TGTGCCAGCATCCCGCGGGGCTCCTACAATGAGCAGTTCTTC. Its translation: CASIPRGSYNEQFF.

V usage is TRBV29-1 and J usage is TRBJ1-4; perhaps TRBD1 as D (6 bases). The V end lost 4 bases, the J end lost 7 bases, and 13 bases lay between the germline ends. The CDR3 loop spans 13 amino acids. Germline CDR1 reads SQVTM; CDR2 reads ANQGSEA. CDR3 sequence (DNA): TGCAGCGTTGGTGGCAGGGGAGGTGAAAAACTGTTTTTT. This translates into CSVGGRGGEKLFF.

This chain uses TRBV29-1 with TRBJ1-2, with TRBD1 identical over 8 bases. The CDR3 is 14 amino acids. Germline CDR1 SQVTM, CDR2 ANQGSEA. After removal of 7 bases from V and 7 bases from J, the junction contained 14 bases not matched to a gene. CDR3 residues: CSATSRAGGGGYTF. In nucleotides, the CDR3 is TGCAGCGCAACCTCCCGGGCAGGGGGCGGTGGCTACACCTTC.

The chain couples TRBV29-1 to TRBJ2-1; 7 nucleotides agree with TRBD2. Germline CDR1 SQVTM, CDR2 ANQGSEA. This CDR3 comprises 14 residues. V shed 6 bases and J 2 bases; nucleotides not matched to a gene: 7. CDR3 nucleotides: TGCAGCGTGGACCCTAGCGGCACCTACAATGAGCAGTTCTTC. Translated: CSVDPSGTYNEQFF.

The chain links TRBV5-1 to TRBJ2-2; D may be TRBD1 (5 bases). Germline V gives CDR1 SGHRS, CDR2 YFSETQ. CDR3 length: 14 amino acids. Trimming shortened V by 3 bases and J by 6 bases, and 12 bases separated the two germline ends. The CDR3 protein is CASSSAGFSGELFF. The CDR3 DNA is TGCGCCAGCAGCTCGGCAGGGTTCTCCGGGGAGCTGTTTTTT.

V and J are TRBV30 and TRBJ2-3; D might be TRBD1 (6 bases). Trimming took off 0 bases at V and 5 bases at J, with 18 bases between the two ends. The CDR3 sequence is 16 residues long. Germline CDR1 is GTSNPN and CDR2 is SVGIG (reference sequence). The CDR3 protein is CAWSVRGTPWLDTQYF. The DNA for the CDR3 is TGTGCCTGGAGTGTCCGAGGGACACCATGGCTAGATACGCAGTATTTT.

This chain uses TRBV11-2 with TRBJ2-1; 7 bases fit TRBD2. The V and J ends lost 4 bases and 8 bases, in that order; junction bases with no gene match: 11. The CDR3 is made up of 15 amino acids. CDR1 SGHAT and CDR2 FQNNGV come from the germline V gene. DNA for the CDR3: TGTGCCAGCAGCTCCAGTGGGACTACCTTCTATGAGCAGTTCTTC. Amino acids: CASSSSGTTFYEQFF.

The rearrangement uses TRBV11-3 and TRBJ2-1, with 7 positions matching TRBD2. V lost 1 base and J lost 7; bases outside the gene matches: 10. Germline loops: CDR1 SGHNT, CDR2 YENEEA. CDR3 length: 16 amino acids. The CDR3 sequence is CASSLVPGLGLNEQFF. CDR3 bases: TGTGCCAGCAGCTTAGTTCCCGGACTAGGTCTGAATGAGCAGTTCTTC.

The V gene is TRBV7-5, the J gene TRBJ2-3; the DNA was not compared with TRBD2, the D call given in the table. TRBV7-5 is a known pseudogene. This CDR3 region has 15 residues. The CDR3 reads CARKGEREDTDTQYF. The CDR3 bases are TGTGCCAGAAAGGGTGAGCGGGAGGACACAGATACGCAGTATTTT.

CDR3 sequence: CASSIRLPTGGLNEQFF. The CDR3 DNA follows: TGTGCCAGTAGTATCCGGCTACCCACAGGGGGCTTGAATGAGCAGTTCTTC. The chain recombines TRBV19 with TRBJ2-1, with 9 bases that match TRBD1. The germline V gene has CDR1 LNHDA and CDR2 SQIVND (reference sequence). CDR3 length equals 17 residues. Trimming at V came to 3 bases and at J to 7 bases, leaving 13 bases not matched to a gene.

The chain couples TRBV7-3 to TRBJ1-1; the D is unclear. V was trimmed by 5 bases and J by 1 base, leaving 8 bases between them. This CDR3 comprises 13 residues. CDR1 SGHTA and CDR2 FQGTGA come from the germline V gene. Written as DNA, the CDR3 is TGTGCCAGCAGCGCACAGTGGAACACTGAAGCTTTCTTT. It translates to CASSAQWNTEAFF.

This clone was found once. J is TRBJ2-1 and V is TRBV6-5, with TRBD1 identical over 7 bases. Germline values: CDR1 MNHEY, CDR2 SVGAGI. The trim removed 2 bases at V and 3 bases at J, leaving 4 bases unmatched. This CDR3 contains 15 residues. The CDR3 sequence: CASSYTRDSYNEQFF. DNA of the CDR3: TGTGCCAGCAGTTACACCCGGGACAGCTACAATGAGCAGTTCTTC.

The gene calls are TRBV7-2 and TRBJ1-5, with D perhaps TRBD1 (6 bases). CDR1 and CDR2 (germline): SGHTA, FQGNSA. The CDR3 runs 16 residues. V was cut by 0 bases and J by 1 base, with 10 bases left in between. DNA for the CDR3: TGTGCCAGCAGCTTAGCGGACAGACTAAGCAATCAGCCCCAGCATTTT. Its protein is CASSLADRLSNQPQHF.